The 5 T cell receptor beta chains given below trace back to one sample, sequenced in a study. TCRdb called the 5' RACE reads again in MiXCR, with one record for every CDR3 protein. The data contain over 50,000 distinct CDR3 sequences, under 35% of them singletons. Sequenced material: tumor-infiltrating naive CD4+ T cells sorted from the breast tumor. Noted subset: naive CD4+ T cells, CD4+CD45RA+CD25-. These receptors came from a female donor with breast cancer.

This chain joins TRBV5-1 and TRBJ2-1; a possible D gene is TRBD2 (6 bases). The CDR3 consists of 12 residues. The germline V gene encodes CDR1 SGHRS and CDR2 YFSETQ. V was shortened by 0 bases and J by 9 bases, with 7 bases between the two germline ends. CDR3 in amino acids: CASSLEEGEQFF. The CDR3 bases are TGCGCCAGCAGCTTGGAGGAGGGTGAGCAGTTCTTC. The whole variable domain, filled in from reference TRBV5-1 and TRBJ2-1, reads KAGVTQTPRYLIKTRGQQVTLSCSPISGHRSVSWYQQTPGQGLQFLFEYFSETQRNKGNFPGRFSGRQFSNSRSEMNVSTLELGDSALYLCASSLEEGEQFFGPGTRLTVL.

The DNA for the CDR3 is TGCGCCAGCAGCTTGAGCGGGACAGGGGAACACACCATATATTTT. Translating it yields CASSLSGTGEHTIYF. The chain links TRBV5-1 to TRBJ1-3; 10 bases fit TRBD1. The CDR3 totals 15 residues. The V segment lost 1 base and the J segment 8 bases; nucleotides outside the gene matches: 6. CDR1 SGHRS and CDR2 YFSETQ come from the germline V gene.

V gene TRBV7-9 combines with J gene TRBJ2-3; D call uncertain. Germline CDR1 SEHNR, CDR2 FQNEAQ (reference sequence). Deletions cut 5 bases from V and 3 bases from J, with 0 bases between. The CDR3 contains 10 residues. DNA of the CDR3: TGTGCCAGCAGCACAGATACGCAGTATTTT. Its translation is CASSTDTQYF.

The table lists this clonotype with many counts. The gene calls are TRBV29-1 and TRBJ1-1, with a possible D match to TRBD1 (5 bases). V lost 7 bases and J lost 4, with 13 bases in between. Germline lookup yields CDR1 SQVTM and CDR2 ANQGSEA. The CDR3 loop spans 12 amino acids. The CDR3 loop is CSGRDLGTEAFF. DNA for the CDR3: TGCAGCGGCCGGGACCTGGGCACTGAAGCTTTCTTT.

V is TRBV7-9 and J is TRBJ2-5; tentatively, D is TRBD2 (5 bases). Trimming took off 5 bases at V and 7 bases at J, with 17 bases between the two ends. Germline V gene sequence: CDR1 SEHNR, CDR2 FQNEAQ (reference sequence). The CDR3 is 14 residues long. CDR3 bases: TGTGCCAGCAGCCCCTCGTGGACCCGGGGGACCCAGTACTTC. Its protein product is CASSPSWTRGTQYF.